The rows below give T cell receptor beta chains drawn from one sample of a study of blood T cells in healthy people across ages. TCRdb re-called the 5' RACE reads through MiXCR, storing one row per CDR3 protein. Here the sample spans more than 600,000 distinct CDR3 sequences, approximately 25% being singletons. The same sample was also studied in work on T cells of mothers and their children.

The sequenced sample was blood. All receptors derive from a boy aged 5-17 years in good health. Each CDR3 is given with its conserved first and last residue. The D gene is left open where the match is weak. Only part of the rows carry a size: once, few, many, or a class if the clone is expanded.

j_gene: TRBJ2-3; abundance: once; d_gene: NA; v_gene: TRBV20-1; CDR3aa: CSARPSATDTQYF; CDR3nt: TGCAGTGCTAGGCCTAGCGCGACAGATACGCAGTATTTT
j_gene: TRBJ2-1; abundance: NA; d_gene: TRBD2; v_gene: TRBV29-1; CDR3aa: CSVPGTSGGYNEQFF; CDR3nt: TGCAGCGTGCCCGGGACTAGCGGGGGTTACAATGAGCAGTTCTTC
j_gene: TRBJ2-7; abundance: NA; d_gene: NA; v_gene: TRBV29-1; CDR3aa: CSVEEGHPPEQYF; CDR3nt: TGCAGCGTTGAGGAGGGACACCCTCCCGAGCAGTACTTC
j_gene: TRBJ2-5; abundance: NA; d_gene: NA; v_gene: TRBV28; CDR3aa: CASSPPALQETQYF; CDR3nt: TGTGCCAGCAGTCCGCCGGCGCTTCAAGAGACCCAGTACTTC
j_gene: TRBJ2-5; abundance: few; d_gene: NA; v_gene: TRBV6-1; CDR3aa: CASSVTTLKSETQYF; CDR3nt: TGTGCCAGCAGTGTGACTACGCTCAAGAGTGAGACCCAGTACTTC
j_gene: TRBJ1-5; abundance: NA; d_gene: NA; v_gene: TRBV12-3/TRBV12-4; CDR3aa: CASSLGGGGDQPQHF; CDR3nt: TGTGCCAGCAGTTTAGGGGGAGGGGGTGATCAGCCCCAGCATTTT
j_gene: TRBJ2-7; abundance: NA; d_gene: NA; v_gene: TRBV7-3; CDR3aa: CASSFPRDWSEQYF; CDR3nt: TGTGCCAGCAGCTTTCCCCGGGACTGGAGCGAGCAGTACTTC
j_gene: TRBJ2-6; abundance: few; d_gene: NA; v_gene: TRBV28; CDR3aa: CASCRVSGANVLTF; CDR3nt: TGTGCCAGCTGTCGGGTATCTGGGGCCAACGTCCTGACTTTC
j_gene: TRBJ1-2; abundance: NA; d_gene: TRBD1; v_gene: TRBV20-1; CDR3aa: CSASPGQDYGYTF; CDR3nt: TGCAGTGCTAGCCCGGGACAGGACTATGGCTACACCTTC
j_gene: TRBJ2-5; abundance: few; d_gene: NA; v_gene: TRBV21-1; CDR3aa: CASSNPGTRSETQYF; CDR3nt: TGTGCCAGCAGCAATCCCGGGACTAGATCAGAGACCCAGTACTTC
j_gene: TRBJ1-5; abundance: NA; d_gene: NA; v_gene: TRBV12-3/TRBV12-4; CDR3aa: CASSLSIAGNQPQHF; CDR3nt: TGTGCCAGCAGTTTAAGTATTGCAGGGAATCAGCCCCAGCATTTT
j_gene: TRBJ1-5; abundance: NA; d_gene: NA; v_gene: TRBV12-3/TRBV12-4; CDR3aa: CASSPGVGGGQPQHF; CDR3nt: TGTGCCAGCAGTCCCGGGGTGGGGGGAGGTCAGCCCCAGCATTTT
j_gene: TRBJ2-7; abundance: NA; d_gene: TRBD1; v_gene: TRBV20-1; CDR3aa: CSARLQGRYEQYF; CDR3nt: TGCAGTGCTAGGTTACAGGGGAGATACGAGCAGTACTTC
j_gene: TRBJ2-7; abundance: few; d_gene: TRBD1; v_gene: TRBV19; CDR3aa: CASSHLIRGIYEQYF; CDR3nt: TGTGCCAGTAGTCACCTGATCAGGGGGATCTACGAGCAGTACTTC
j_gene: TRBJ2-1; abundance: NA; d_gene: NA; v_gene: TRBV20-1; CDR3aa: CSARDSWGMEQFF; CDR3nt: TGCAGTGCTAGAGATTCCTGGGGAATGGAGCAGTTCTTC
j_gene: TRBJ1-4; abundance: NA; d_gene: NA; v_gene: TRBV5-1; CDR3aa: CASSLDPGWTTNEKLFF; CDR3nt: TGCGCCAGCAGCTTGGACCCAGGGTGGACAACTAATGAAAAACTGTTTTTT
j_gene: TRBJ1-4; abundance: NA; d_gene: NA; v_gene: TRBV7-9; CDR3aa: CASSSDVGVEKLFF; CDR3nt: TGTGCCAGCAGCTCGGACGTAGGCGTAGAAAAACTGTTTTTT
j_gene: TRBJ2-5; abundance: few; d_gene: NA; v_gene: TRBV7-2; CDR3aa: CASSLVPRQVTQYF; CDR3nt: TGTGCCAGCAGCTTAGTCCCGCGTCAAGTGACCCAGTACTTC
j_gene: TRBJ1-1; abundance: NA; d_gene: NA; v_gene: TRBV28; CDR3aa: CASSPLSKGNTEAFF; CDR3nt: TGTGCCAGCAGCCCCCTTTCGAAGGGGAACACTGAAGCTTTCTTT
j_gene: TRBJ2-2; abundance: few; d_gene: TRBD2; v_gene: TRBV20-1; CDR3aa: CSASFSGGTGELFF; CDR3nt: TGCAGTGCTAGTTTTAGCGGGGGCACCGGGGAGCTGTTTTTT
j_gene: TRBJ1-1; abundance: NA; d_gene: TRBD1; v_gene: TRBV9; CDR3aa: CASSGPLDRSGLNTEAFF; CDR3nt: TGTGCCAGCAGCGGCCCATTGGACAGGTCGGGTTTGAACACTGAAGCTTTCTTT
j_gene: TRBJ1-1; abundance: few; d_gene: TRBD1; v_gene: TRBV28; CDR3aa: CASPPRTGLNTEAFF; CDR3nt: TGTGCCAGCCCACCTCGGACAGGGCTAAACACTGAAGCTTTCTTT